This TCR beta chain stems from a study of blood T cell repertoires in COVID-19. On the study more broadly: The United States, Italy and Spain provided the acute and convalescent COVID-19 samples. Sources were T cells, B-cell-depleted T cells, or PBMCs; the material itself was cDNA or gDNA.

As handled by the study authors: Amplification with reference gene primers provided the estimates of nucleated cell counts. Assay used: immunoSEQ multiplex PCR; TCRdb lists only in-frame clones, some missing. V, J and clone size are those of that table, while D and trimming were read from the DNA. Among approximately 52,000 clones, 90% were seen once, and the ten largest hold 14%. The CDR3 loop spans 13 amino acids. CDR1 and CDR2 (germline): LNHDA, SQIVND (reference sequence). Trimming stripped 3 bases from V and 4 bases from J, with 6 bases between. This TCR was sampled from a human donor with active COVID-19. The donor label of this sample is uncertain. The V call is TRBV19, the J call TRBJ1-4; no firm D call. Sequencing was done on a sample of peripheral blood. CDR3 residues: CASSMQFNEKLFF. The CDR3 DNA reads TGTGCCAGTAGTATGCAGTTTAATGAAAAACTGTTTTTT.